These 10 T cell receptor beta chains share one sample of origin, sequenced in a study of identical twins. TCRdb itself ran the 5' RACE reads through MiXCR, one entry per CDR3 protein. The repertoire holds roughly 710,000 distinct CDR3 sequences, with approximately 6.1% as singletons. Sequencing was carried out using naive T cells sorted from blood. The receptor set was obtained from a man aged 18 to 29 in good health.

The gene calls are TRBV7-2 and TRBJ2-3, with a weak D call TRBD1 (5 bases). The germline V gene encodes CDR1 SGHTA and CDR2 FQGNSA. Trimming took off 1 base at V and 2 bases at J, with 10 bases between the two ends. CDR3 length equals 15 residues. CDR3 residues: CASSLGGHPTDTQYF. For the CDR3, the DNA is TGTGCCAGCAGCTTAGGCGGACATCCCACAGATACGCAGTATTTT.

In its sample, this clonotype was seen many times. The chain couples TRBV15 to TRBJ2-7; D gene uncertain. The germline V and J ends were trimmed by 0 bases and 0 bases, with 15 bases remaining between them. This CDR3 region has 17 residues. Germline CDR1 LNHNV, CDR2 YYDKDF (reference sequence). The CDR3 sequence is CATSRDRQRTSSYEQYV. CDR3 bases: TGTGCCACCAGCAGAGATCGGCAGAGAACGAGCTCCTACGAGCAGTACGTC.

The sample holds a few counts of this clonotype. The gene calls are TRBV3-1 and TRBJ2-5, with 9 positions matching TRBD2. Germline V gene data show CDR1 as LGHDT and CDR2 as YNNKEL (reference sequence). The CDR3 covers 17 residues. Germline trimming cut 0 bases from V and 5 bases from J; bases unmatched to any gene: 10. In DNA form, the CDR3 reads TGTGCCAGCAGCCAAGATCCTAGCGGGACCCTCGGGGAGACCCAGTACTTC. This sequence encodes CASSQDPSGTLGETQYF.

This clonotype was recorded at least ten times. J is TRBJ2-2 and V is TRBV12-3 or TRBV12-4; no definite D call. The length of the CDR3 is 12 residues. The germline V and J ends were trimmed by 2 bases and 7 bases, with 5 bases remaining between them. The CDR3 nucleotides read TGTGCCAGCAGTTTATTTGGCGGGGAGCTGTTTTTT. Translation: CASSLFGGELFF.

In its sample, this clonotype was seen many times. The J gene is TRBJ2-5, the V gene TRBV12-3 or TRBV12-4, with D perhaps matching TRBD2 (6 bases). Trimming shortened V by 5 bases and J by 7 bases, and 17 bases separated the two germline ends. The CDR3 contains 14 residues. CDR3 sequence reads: CASSNHGGPGTQYF. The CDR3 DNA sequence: TGTGCCAGCAGTAATCACGGGGGACCCGGGACCCAGTACTTC.

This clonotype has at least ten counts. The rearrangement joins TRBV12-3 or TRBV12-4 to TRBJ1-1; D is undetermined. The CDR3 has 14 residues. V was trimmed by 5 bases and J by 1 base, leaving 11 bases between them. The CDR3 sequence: CASSALVGNTEAFF. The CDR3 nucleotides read TGTGCCAGCAGTGCGCTCGTGGGGAACACTGAAGCTTTCTTT.

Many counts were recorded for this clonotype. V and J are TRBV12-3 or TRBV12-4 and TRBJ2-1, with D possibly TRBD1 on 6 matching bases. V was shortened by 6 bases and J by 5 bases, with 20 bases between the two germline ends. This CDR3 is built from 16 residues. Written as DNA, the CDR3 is TGTGCCAGCAGCTCTACGACAGGCCGAGATCACAATGAGCAGTTCTTC. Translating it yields CASSSTTGRDHNEQFF.

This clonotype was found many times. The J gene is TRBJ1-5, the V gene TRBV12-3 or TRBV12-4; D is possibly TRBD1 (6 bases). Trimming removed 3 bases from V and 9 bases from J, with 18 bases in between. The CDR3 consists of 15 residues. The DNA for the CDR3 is TGTGCCAGCAGTTTGGGGGGCGCGGTAGTGCGGCCCCAGCATTTT. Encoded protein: CASSLGGAVVRPQHF.

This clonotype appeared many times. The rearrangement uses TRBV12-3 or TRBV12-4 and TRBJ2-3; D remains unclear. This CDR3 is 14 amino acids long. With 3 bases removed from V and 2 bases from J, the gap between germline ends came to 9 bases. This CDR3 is CASSFPRPTDTQYF. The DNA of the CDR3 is TGTGCCAGCAGTTTCCCGAGACCCACAGATACGCAGTATTTT.

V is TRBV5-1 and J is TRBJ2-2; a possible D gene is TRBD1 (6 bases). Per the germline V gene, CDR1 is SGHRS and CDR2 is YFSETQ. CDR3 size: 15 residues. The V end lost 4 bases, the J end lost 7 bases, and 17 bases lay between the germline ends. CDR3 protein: CASSPPAGVNGELFF. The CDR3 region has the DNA TGCGCCAGCAGCCCCCCCGCAGGGGTAAACGGGGAGCTGTTTTTT.